Presented here are 10 T cell receptor beta chains from one specimen sequenced in a study of blood T cell repertoires in COVID-19. The method was immunoSEQ multiplex PCR; TCRdb's version includes in-frame clones alone and lacks a portion of them. The sample records about 12,000 clones, about three quarters being singletons. What was sequenced was peripheral blood. Receptors were obtained from a man in his 60s with COVID-19, enrolled during active disease.

This chain joins TRBV2 and TRBJ1-1, with D unresolved. This CDR3 has 17 residues. V gave up 4 bases and J gave up 2 bases, with 20 bases separating them. The germline gives CDR1 SNHLY, CDR2 FYNNEI. In DNA, the CDR3 is TGTGCCAGCAGTGGCCCCCTTGCAGGAGGAACAAACACTGAAGCTTTCTTT. This sequence encodes CASSGPLAGGTNTEAFF.

The rearrangement uses TRBV27 and TRBJ2-3; tentatively, D is TRBD2 (5 bases). This CDR3 is built from 15 residues. Germline-derived CDR1 and CDR2 are MNHEY and SMNVEV (reference sequence). V lost 2 bases to trimming and J lost 1 base, with 10 bases between them. CDR3: CASSLEGLGTDTQYF. The CDR3 DNA sequence: TGTGCCAGCAGTTTAGAGGGCCTGGGCACAGATACGCAGTATTTT.

This clone was picked up a small number of times. The CDR3, as DNA: TGTGCCAGCAGCTTAGAGGTGGGCGGGGGATCCCACAATGAGCAGTTCTTC. Its translation is CASSLEVGGGSHNEQFF. V is TRBV7-2 and J is TRBJ2-1; 7 bases are shared with TRBD2. This CDR3 is built from 17 residues. With 1 base clipped from V and 5 bases from J, the junction kept 11 bases outside the gene matches. Looked up from germline, CDR1 is SGHTA and CDR2 is FQGNSA.

This rearrangement joins TRBV30 to TRBJ1-5, with 7 bases fitting TRBD1. The CDR3 loop spans 15 amino acids. V lost 3 bases, J lost 0 bases, and 5 bases stayed unmatched. From germline, CDR1 is GTSNPN and CDR2 SVGIG (reference sequence). The CDR3 reads CAWSRGTDSNQPQHF. The CDR3 nucleotides read TGTGCCTGGAGCAGGGGGACAGATAGCAATCAGCCCCAGCATTTT.

The chain employs TRBV28 and TRBJ2-2; D perhaps matches TRBD1 (6 bases). The length of the CDR3 is 15 residues. The germline V and J ends were trimmed by 6 bases and 1 base, with 12 bases remaining between them. The germline V gene encodes CDR1 MDHEN and CDR2 SYDVKM. The CDR3 sequence is CASSSRGQNTGELFF. The CDR3 DNA reads TGTGCCAGCAGCAGTAGGGGACAGAACACCGGGGAGCTGTTTTTT.

The V call is TRBV5-1, the J call TRBJ2-5; no reliable D call. The CDR3 is made up of 12 amino acids. Trimming stripped 0 bases from V and 12 bases from J, with 12 bases between. Germline V gene sequence: CDR1 SGHRS, CDR2 YFSETQ. The CDR3 bases are TGCGCCAGCAGCTTGGATGTCCGTCTTAAGTACTTC. It yields the protein CASSLDVRLKYF.

The chain is built from TRBV12-3 or TRBV12-4 and TRBJ1-6; unclear D gene. CDR3 length equals 12 residues. Trimming took 3 bases from V and 11 from J, leaving 8 bases between them. CDR3 coding DNA: TGTGCCAGCAGTTTCTCCGGTACACCCCTCCACTTT. This encodes CASSFSGTPLHF.

The chain links TRBV7-8 to TRBJ2-3, with 10 positions matching TRBD2. Germline V CDR1 and CDR2: SGHVS, FQNEAQ. The CDR3 length is 15 residues. The V and J ends lost 5 bases and 6 bases, in that order; junction bases with no gene match: 8. The CDR3 region is CASSPQRGGRDTQYF. The CDR3 nucleotides are TGTGCCAGCAGCCCACAGCGGGGGGGCCGGGATACGCAGTATTTT.

V and J are TRBV16 and TRBJ1-2; 8 bases map to TRBD1. This CDR3 contains 12 residues. V was pared by 2 bases and J by 7 bases, with 0 bases of the junction left unmatched. Germline loops: CDR1 KGHSY, CDR2 FQNENV. CDR3 protein: CASSQGQGGYTF. In DNA form, the CDR3 reads TGTGCCAGCAGCCAAGGACAGGGTGGCTACACCTTC. Using reference TRBV16 and TRBJ1-2 for the parts outside the CDR3, the full variable domain is GEEVAQTPKHLVRGEGQKAKLYCAPIKGHSYVFWYQQVLKNEFKFLISFQNENVFDETGMPKERFSAKCLPNSPCSLEIQATKLEDSAVYFCASSQGQGGYTFGSGTRLTVV.

The chain links TRBV4-3 to TRBJ1-2; 10 bases agree with TRBD1. The CDR3 has 14 amino acids. V shed 3 bases, J shed 4 bases, and the junction held 2 bases outside the gene matches. CDR1 LGHNA and CDR2 YSLEER come from the germline V gene. CDR3: CASSQTGGGYGYTF. The CDR3 DNA reads as TGCGCCAGCAGCCAGACAGGGGGCGGCTATGGCTACACCTTC.